This T cell receptor (beta chain) was recovered during a study of T cell responses to AZD1222 COVID-19 vaccine. Notes on the study in general: Every sample of the repertoires postdated the peak T cell response. The donor group comprised mostly white British people and more females; the analysis possibly underestimated clonal diversity.

On this clone itself: What it binds is unknown.

Profiled with immunoSEQ multiplex PCR; TCRdb holds only in-frame clones, not every one. The profile shows approximately 82,000 clones, more than 90% of them singletons. Sequences were derived from peripheral blood, sampled on day 0 of AZD1222 vaccination. The origin of this receptor is an adult in good health.

CDR3 in DNA: TGTGCCAGCACCCCCCACCCGGCAGGCCAAAATCAGCCCCAGCATTTT. It encodes CASTPHPAGQNQPQHF. V usage is TRBV6-6 and J usage is TRBJ1-5; D gene unclear. CDR1 is MNHNY and CDR2 is SVGAGI in the germline V gene (reference sequence). Trimming took 7 bases from V and 4 from J, leaving 20 bases between them. There are 16 residues in the CDR3.